This TCR beta chain was captured in a study of cytomegalovirus exposure and HLA in healthy donors (dated by TCRdb to the late 2010s). For context, the study as a whole: According to an earlier analysis of 587 of the donors, about 179 million T cells yielded over 90 million unique TCR beta sequences and about 300 Gb of sequence data. Rather than using new phenotypic data, the later analysis identified candidate immune exposures from TCR beta sequences and from how often those sequences occurred across donors. In a later analysis, previously published TCR beta repertoires from 600 to 850 donors were re-analyzed and high-resolution HLA genotyping was added so that TCR occurrence patterns could be studied. All discovery cohort repertoires had been generated using a single sequencing platform. An earlier analysis of more than 450 of the donors used high-throughput TCR beta sequencing to judge whether each TCR beta V gene segment behaved as functional or pseudogenic. In addition to the first cohort of 666 subjects, a separate validation cohort of 120 different subjects was used. The study aimed to test whether cataloging public T cell receptors could reveal signatures of past pathogen exposure. Among about 370 genotyped donors of the cohort, an average of about 240,000 unique TCR beta nucleotide sequences was sequenced per donor, of which about 19% were non-productive. The study combined high-throughput TCR immunosequencing, statistical association of individual TCRs with disease status, and machine learning to predict cytomegalovirus infection status. Roughly 300 gigabases of sequencing data and around 90 million unique TCR sequences made up an early release that covered 500 to 700 HLA-typed donors. Among the approximately 400 genotyped donors, roughly 80% belonged to the genetic ancestry cluster associated with self-reported Caucasian donors. Both class I and class II loci were covered by HLA typing, at four-digit resolution. The T cell repertoires of roughly 660 subjects were profiled by immunosequencing and related to cytomegalovirus serostatus. A later genetic analysis used genome-wide SNP genotypes for about 65% of the roughly 670 donors, treating that subset as a discovery cohort. Because of strong linkage in the cohort, four or five DR-DQ haplotypes were treated as single units for association and clustering. Donor age, sex, ethnicity and CMV serostatus were collected together with the repertoire data. The number of donors typed differed by locus, with about 629-640 for A, B, C, DRB1 and DQB1, approximately 500 for DQA1, approximately 570 for DPA1, and some 440 for DPB1. Beyond this particular receptor, the publication reports: Linkage disequilibrium might explain the correlated functional status among segregating V segments, but an unknown experimental factor could not be excluded. Because counts were too low, some 16 rarely observed V segments, including chromosome 9 orphons, were excluded from the earlier analysis of a few hundred of the donors. A later analysis reported that several top co-occurrence clusters appeared linked to parvovirus B19, influenza, CMV and Epstein-Barr virus. V-gene and J-gene trimming of TCR beta chains was associated with a missense DCLRE1C variant in a later genetic analysis, and the association was replicated in an independent cohort. When HLA alleles, especially DR and DQ, strongly co-occurred, attributing TCR associations to individual alleles was difficult. Only TCR beta chains were sequenced in this cohort, and the absence of alpha or paired-chain data limited detectable features. A cluster of highly shared sequence variants was judged likely to be a technical artifact of the sequencing pipeline. Immune exposure information for the cohort was limited to CMV serostatus. In vitro tests confirmed that three of the cytomegalovirus-associated TCR beta chains recognize cytomegalovirus antigens. Most TCR sequences were seen in very few donors, while some public TCRs were found in many individuals. Cytomegalovirus status was reported to be diagnosed by the classifier with high specificity and sensitivity in both the original and validation cohorts. In a later analysis, HLA-associated TCR beta chains were found to be more clonally expanded and to have lower generation probabilities than equally common non-associated chains. According to a later genetic analysis, donors in an Asian-associated ancestry cluster had fewer N-insertions in productive TCRs than the roughly 670-donor mean. Sequencing depth was assumed to be roughly uniform across donors in the presence/absence analyses, though that assumption may not hold. Broadly in line with IMGT annotations, most TCR beta V segments showed up in productive rearrangements about 87% or about 30% of the time in an earlier analysis of approximately 600 of the donors. The study gave a list of 150 to 200 TCR beta chains associated with cytomegalovirus. It was suggested by the authors that the approach could potentially be generalized to other disease states and immunological phenotypes. A further reported finding was that TCR beta sequences accurately predicted the HLA-A and HLA-B alleles for most subjects in the first cohort. A later analysis found that most CMV-associated TCR beta chains appeared HLA-restricted, with HLA associations seemingly driven largely by CMV exposure. A later analysis found that TCR association rates varied across HLA loci, with DRB1 alleles showing the most associated TCRs and HLA-C alleles the fewest. Specific HLA alleles were associated with 16,951 TCR beta sequences at a false discovery rate of 0.05 in a later analysis. Some IMGT-functional V segments, including TRBV6-2 and TRBV6-3, could not be told apart with the 87-base-pair reads, so those segments were excluded. HLA typing was unavailable for some donors at each locus, so association tests used only the typed subset.

A note on this clone: Its antigen remains undetermined. Within one base of it there is no much larger clone, and no base qualities were kept.

The CDR3 runs 18 residues from the cysteine to the phenylalanine. Only the CDR3 DNA is retained, 54 bases long and in frame from the first base. V and J are trimmed by 7 bases and 5 bases, and the gene matches miss 20 bases of the junction. The germline V gene provides CDR1 SGDLS and CDR2 YYNGEE. In total, approximately 700 healthy bone marrow donors made up the cohort. At the time of sampling, every cohort member was nominally healthy, though immune exposures that went unrecorded were likely present. The donor tested CMV seropositive, placing the donor among the approximately 310 seropositive members of the cohort. Each donor provided a peripheral blood sample, and peripheral blood mononuclear cells were used for TCR beta sequencing. Genomic DNA was extracted from the blood cell samples with the Qiagen DNeasy Blood Extraction Kit. Receptors were amplified or captured by the immunoSEQ multiplex PCR assay. A mixture of 60 forward primers for TCR Vbeta segments and 13 reverse primers for TCR Jbeta segments was used in the multiplex PCR. Amplification of the CDR3 region of rearranged TCR beta genes was performed with a multiplex PCR assay on genomic DNA. On the Illumina HiSeq System, the amplified TCR beta libraries were sequenced as 87-base-pair reads. The authors' analysis ran thus. A later analysis counted tens of millions of unique TCR beta chains across the 650 to 700 repertoires, and approximately 11 million of these chains were shared by at least two donors. Raw reads were error-corrected and collapsed into unique sequences with a nearest-neighbor algorithm that merged closely related sequences to remove PCR and sequencing errors. Alignment of CDR3 sequences to IMGT reference sequences was used to assign V, D and J gene segments. For a sequence to be retained, at least a six-nucleotide match to both a V gene segment and a J gene segment was required. Rearrangements were classified as productive when the CDR3 lacked stop codons and remained in frame with V and J, and all other rearrangements were classified as non-productive. CDR3 was defined according to IMGT convention as the region running from the second conserved V-encoded cysteine to the conserved J-encoded phenylalanine. The earlier analysis of roughly 590 of the donors excluded sequences that lacked an unambiguous match to a single V gene segment. An earlier analysis of fewer than 750 of the donors classified V segments as functional when productive rearrangements were above 56.7% and as segregating when the standard deviation between donors was above 5%. A statistical classification framework was built to diagnose cytomegalovirus status from the catalog of TCR beta chain sequences. A later analysis assigned V and J genes by comparing TCR nucleotide sequences with IMGT/GENE-DB human TR gene sequences. The TCRdist pipeline was used in a later analysis to assign CDR3 sequences and most-parsimonious VDJ recombination scenarios. In a later analysis, each TCR beta chain was defined by its CDR3 amino acid sequence together with its V-gene family, and reads lacking a unique V-gene family were excluded. In a later analysis, approximately 640 highly shared, low-generation-probability nucleotide sequences were removed to address suspected cross-contamination and a sequencing artifact. A later analysis calculated a clonal expansion index for each public chain from normalized within-repertoire ranks of inferred template counts. A later analysis computed generation probabilities with a VDJ recombination model fitted to out-of-frame rearrangements, and checked the results against IGoR. In a later analysis, TCR-TCR, TCR-HLA and TCR-CMV co-occurrence was scored with hypergeometric tests, and a repertoire-size bias correction was applied to TCR pairs. A later analysis estimated false discovery rates by permuting HLA or CMV assignments 20 times. In a later analysis, co-occurring TCRs were grouped using DBSCAN, with TCRdist sequence similarity added in when clustering inside HLA-allele-positive subsets. Repertoires with fewer than 30,000 or more than 120,000 public chains, plus five repertoires with anomalous nucleotide sharing, were excluded from co-occurrence clustering. TCRdb retrieved this table from immuneACCESS and kept in-frame rearrangements only. Not all clones are present; in checked studies, unresolved V genes account for under half, and no reason is known for the remainder. The V and J calls and clone size come from that table; D and trimming were worked out from the DNA. This sample is represented by around 250,000 clones; 75% to 85% of them were singletons. The ten largest clones represent around 8.3% of the sample.

The receptor comes from a woman in her fifties or sixties in good health and CMV-seropositive. The receptor chain draws on TRBV9 and TRBJ2-7; TRBD2 aligns with 11 central bases. What was sequenced was PBMCs. DNA sequence: TGTGCCAGCCGCCCCCAGGGACTAGCGGACGGGGTTGACAACGAGCAGTACTTC. Its amino acids are CASRPQGLADGVDNEQYF.